The 20 T cell receptor beta chains presented below share a single source sample, sequenced in a study of shared T cell receptors in the human thymus. Produced via immunoSEQ multiplex PCR; TCRdb's table is partial and in-frame only. The data show hundreds of thousands of clones, over 75% seen once. Another study also made use of these data, one on human thymus T cells.

Sample: thymocytes. These receptors all stem from a boy younger than two with a congenital heart defect.

This rearrangement joins TRBV6-6 to TRBJ2-3; 7 nucleotides match TRBD1. Unmatched junction bases numbered 6, after V lost 6 bases and J lost 0 bases. The CDR3 totals 15 residues. Per the germline V gene, CDR1 is MNHNY and CDR2 is SVGAGI (reference sequence). Here the CDR3 reads CASSQPGGSTDTQYF. DNA for the CDR3: TGTGCCAGCAGCCAGCCAGGGGGTAGCACAGATACGCAGTATTTT.

The genes are TRBV7-8 and TRBJ2-3; 16 positions match TRBD2. J was trimmed by 2 bases and V by 5 bases; bases with no gene match: 7. The CDR3 consists of 18 residues. Germline-derived CDR1 and CDR2 are SGHVS and FQNEAQ. The CDR3: CASSPGLAGGPDTDTQYF. The CDR3, as DNA: TGTGCCAGCAGCCCGGGACTAGCGGGAGGGCCGGACACAGATACGCAGTATTTT.

The chain employs TRBV4-1 and TRBJ2-5; D gene uncertain. Looked up from germline, CDR1 is MGHRA and CDR2 is YSYEKL. The CDR3 loop spans 12 amino acids. V was pared by 0 bases and J by 5 bases, with 4 bases between. The DNA for the CDR3 is TGCGCCAGCAGCCAAGACCTGGAGACCCAGTACTTC. It codes for CASSQDLETQYF.

The chain recombines TRBV27 with TRBJ1-4; D possibly corresponds to TRBD1 (6 bases). The V and J ends lost 5 bases and 0 bases respectively, with 37 bases between them. Per germline, CDR1 MNHEY and CDR2 SMNVEV (reference sequence). There are 24 residues in the CDR3. This CDR3 reads CASSPLSPLHTVQGSFATNEKLFF. The CDR3 DNA reads as TGTGCCAGCAGTCCGCTAAGCCCGTTACACACAGTACAGGGAAGTTTTGCAACTAATGAAAAACTGTTTTTT.

V gene TRBV9 combines with J gene TRBJ1-1, with TRBD1 identical over 10 bases. Germline V gene data show CDR1 as SGDLS and CDR2 as YYNGEE. The CDR3 is made up of 18 amino acids. V dropped 0 bases and J dropped 0; count of bases not matched to a gene: 8. CDR3 coding DNA: TGTGCCAGCAGCGTAGTGGAACCGGGACAGGGGATGAACACTGAAGCTTTCTTT. Protein sequence: CASSVVEPGQGMNTEAFF.

V and J are TRBV12-2 and TRBJ2-7; the table assigns TRBD1, which was not confirmed against the DNA. TRBV12-2 has pseudogene status. This CDR3 comprises 14 residues. Here the CDR3 reads CASRCNRGVYEQYF. The CDR3 region has the DNA TGTGCAAGTCGCTGCAACAGGGGGGTCTACGAGCAGTACTTC.

This clone was counted only a few times. The gene calls are TRBV28 and TRBJ2-1; 10 bases map to TRBD2. The CDR3 runs to 15 residues. The ends lost 3 bases at V and 6 bases at J; junction bases unmatched: 5. CDR1 and CDR2 (germline): MDHEN, SYDVKM. CDR3 sequence (DNA): TGTGCCAGCAGTTTCCCTAGCGGGAGAAGCAATGAGCAGTTCTTC. It codes for CASSFPSGRSNEQFF.

This clone appeared once. The chain links TRBV9 to TRBJ2-7; a weak D match, TRBD1 (6 bases). From germline, CDR1 is SGDLS and CDR2 YYNGEE. The germline V and J ends were trimmed by 0 bases and 9 bases, with 22 bases remaining between them. The CDR3 sequence is 16 residues long. The CDR3: CASSVAGDKPLVGQYF. The CDR3 region has the DNA TGTGCCAGCAGCGTAGCAGGGGACAAACCGCTAGTGGGGCAGTACTTC.

The rearrangement links TRBV29-1 to TRBJ2-7; 13 bases match TRBD2. This CDR3 contains 15 residues. V lost 5 bases, J lost 2 bases, and 6 bases stayed unmatched. The germline gives CDR1 SQVTM, CDR2 ANQGSEA. The DNA for the CDR3 is TGCAGCGTTCCGACTAGCGGGAGGCCACCCTACGAGCAGTACTTC. Amino acid sequence: CSVPTSGRPPYEQYF.

This sequence joins TRBV18 and TRBJ2-2; a weak D match, TRBD1 (5 bases). This CDR3 is 15 amino acids long. CDR1 and CDR2 from the germline V gene are KGHSH and LQKENI. Trimming stripped 8 bases from V and 1 base from J, with 14 bases between. This CDR3 is CASHYQQGNTGELFF. The CDR3 region has the DNA TGTGCCAGCCATTACCAGCAGGGGAACACCGGGGAGCTGTTTTTT.

V and J are TRBV4-1 and TRBJ2-7; TRBD1 is a possible D gene (6 bases). This CDR3 contains 15 residues. Germline lookup yields CDR1 MGHRA and CDR2 YSYEKL. V dropped 4 bases and J dropped 5 bases, with 18 bases sitting between them. DNA for the CDR3: TGCGCCAGCAGCCCGCCGAGTAGGACAGAAGACGAGCAGTACTTC. It is translated as CASSPPSRTEDEQYF.

CDR3 sequence (DNA): TGTGCCAGCAGCGATCTCCGAGGGGGATCTGGAAACACCATATATTTT. It yields the protein CASSDLRGGSGNTIYF. This rearrangement joins TRBV7-2 to TRBJ1-3; a possible D gene is TRBD1 (6 bases). Looked up from germline, CDR1 is SGHTA and CDR2 is FQGNSA. This CDR3 is built from 16 residues. V lost 5 bases to trimming and J lost 1 base, with 15 bases between them. The variable domain in full, completed from reference TRBV7-2 and TRBJ1-3, reads GAGVSQSPSNKVTEKGKDVELRCDPISGHTALYWYRQSLGQGLEFLIYFQGNSAPDKSGLPSDRFSAERTGGSVSTLTIQRTQQEDSAVYLCASSDLRGGSGNTIYFGEGSWLTVV.

The J gene is TRBJ2-7, the V gene TRBV30, with D perhaps matching TRBD1 (6 bases). V lost 0 bases and J lost 2, with 14 bases in between. Germline CDR1 reads GTSNPN; CDR2 reads SVGIG (reference sequence). CDR3 length equals 15 residues. CDR3 bases: TGTGCCTGGAGTGTAGCAGGGGCAGGGACCTACGAGCAGTACTTC. As protein: CAWSVAGAGTYEQYF.

This chain joins TRBV28 and TRBJ2-7; 8 bases fit TRBD2. In germline, CDR1 is MDHEN, CDR2 SYDVKM. CDR3 length: 16 residues. The trim removed 6 bases at V and 4 bases at J, leaving 14 bases unmatched. Written as DNA, the CDR3 is TGTGCCAGCAGCCCTCCCCAGCGGGAGTTTTGTTACGAGCAGTACTTC. Its translation is CASSPPQREFCYEQYF.

This chain uses TRBV4-1 with TRBJ2-7; 10 nucleotides agree with TRBD2. The germline CDR1 and CDR2 sequences are MGHRA and YSYEKL. Losses at the gene ends were 1 base for V and 3 bases for J; bases not matched to a gene: 6. CDR3 size: 16 residues. The CDR3 bases are TGCGCCAGCAGCCAAGCGGGGACTAGCGAATACTACGAGCAGTACTTC. Translation gives CASSQAGTSEYYEQYF.

The chain has TRBV4-3 and TRBJ2-3, with 8 nucleotides matching TRBD2. This CDR3 contains 19 residues. The germline CDR1 and CDR2 sequences are LGHNA and YSLEER. Trimming took 0 bases from V and 0 from J; bases not matched to a gene: 11. The CDR3 DNA sequence: TGCGCCAGCAGCCAAGATGCGTGGGTTCTAGCGGGTAGCACAGATACGCAGTATTTT. Protein sequence: CASSQDAWVLAGSTDTQYF.

The rearrangement joins TRBV6-5 to TRBJ2-1; 11 bases match TRBD2. CDR1 and CDR2 (germline): MNHEY, SVGAGI. V gave up 5 bases and J gave up 8 bases; unmatched junction bases: 8. This CDR3 is 15 amino acids long. CDR3 in DNA: TGTGCCAGCAGTGCCGGACTAGCGGGCCACGATGAGCAGTTCTTC. Protein: CASSAGLAGHDEQFF.

The CDR3, as DNA: TGTGCCAGCGGGACCGGGACAGGGGCAGACAATGAGCAGTTCTTC. Translated, it gives CASGTGTGADNEQFF. The V gene is TRBV9, the J gene TRBJ2-1; 10 bases agree with TRBD1. The junction had 9 bases not matched to a gene; V was cut back by 7 bases and J by 5 bases. Germline V gives CDR1 SGDLS, CDR2 YYNGEE. The length of the CDR3 is 15 residues.

J is TRBJ1-1 and V is TRBV7-9; a weak D match, TRBD1 (6 bases). V lost 5 bases and J 7 bases, leaving 11 bases between the germline ends. Germline V gives CDR1 SEHNR, CDR2 FQNEAQ (reference sequence). The CDR3 runs to 12 residues. This CDR3 is CASSPGQFEAFF. CDR3 in DNA: TGTGCCAGCAGCCCAGGACAGTTTGAAGCTTTCTTT.

The chain uses TRBV29-1 and TRBJ1-2; a possible D gene is TRBD1 (6 bases). The CDR3 consists of 16 residues. Trimming removed 7 bases from V and 1 base from J, with 22 bases in between. The germline V gene has CDR1 SQVTM and CDR2 ANQGSEA. CDR3 DNA: TGCAGCGCACCGGGACATCCCCTTTATTTTAACTATGGCTACACCTTC. Encoded protein: CSAPGHPLYFNYGYTF.